The entry below gives a single T cell receptor beta chain sequence along with its context. This entry belongs to a study of cytomegalovirus exposure and HLA in healthy donors. The PCR made use of 60 Vbeta and 13 Jbeta primers. Measured with immunoSEQ multiplex PCR; TCRdb has only the in-frame clones, and not every one. The sample carries some 160,000 clones, 65% to 80% recorded once. Input material: PBMCs. This TCR came from a woman between 35 and 50 years old in good health and CMV-seropositive.

The CDR3 sequence is CASSLPGDRTPLHF. The CDR3 DNA sequence: TGTGCCAGCAGCTTACCAGGGGATCGCACACCCCTCCACTTT. The chain recombines TRBV7-2 with TRBJ1-6; possible D gene TRBD1, 6 bases. Per the germline V gene, CDR1 is SGHTA and CDR2 is FQGNSA. The CDR3 extends over 14 amino acids. The germline V and J ends were trimmed by 2 bases and 11 bases, with 13 bases remaining between them. Looking up the rest from reference TRBV7-2 and TRBJ1-6 gives the full variable domain: GAGVSQSPSNKVTEKGKDVELRCDPISGHTALYWYRQSLGQGLEFLIYFQGNSAPDKSGLPSDRFSAERTGGSVSTLTIQRTQQEDSAVYLCASSLPGDRTPLHFGNGTRLTVT.